Each of the 14 T cell receptor beta chains below was sequenced from the same sample in a study of glioma-infiltrating T cells. Amplification of TCR alpha and beta CDR3 regions from RNA used iRepertoire nested multiplex PCR. TCRdb passed the multiplex PCR reads through MiXCR, listing each CDR3 protein once. The sample records around 350,000 distinct CDR3 sequences, roughly 41% being singletons. Sequenced material: glioma tissue, nonneoplastic brain tissue, or PBMCs (not recorded which). The receptors stem from a human donor with low-grade glioma or glioblastoma, undergoing nonglioma brain surgery, or in good health (not recorded which).

DNA for the CDR3: TGTGCCAGCAGCCAATGGACCGGGGCTGGAGAGACCCAGTACTTC. This translates into CASSQWTGAGETQYF. The chain carries TRBV4-2 and TRBJ2-5; D possibly uses TRBD1 or TRBD2 (5 bases each). The CDR3 runs to 15 residues. Germline CDR1 reads LGHNA; CDR2 reads YNFKEQ. Trimming shortened V by 2 bases and J by 4 bases, and 14 bases separated the two germline ends.

CDR3 in amino acids: CATTLRLELFF. For the CDR3, the DNA is TGTGCCACGACACTTCGGCTGGAGCTGTTTTTT. This chain uses TRBV7-9 with TRBJ2-2; D ambiguous. CDR1 and CDR2 (germline): SEHNR, FQNEAQ (reference sequence). The CDR3 runs to 11 residues. Trimming took 10 bases from V and 10 from J, leaving 13 bases between them.

The chain is built from TRBV6-5 and TRBJ2-1; 12 bases fit TRBD2. This CDR3 has 20 amino acids. Unmatched junction bases numbered 15, after V lost 6 bases and J lost 0 bases. Looked up from germline, CDR1 is MNHEY and CDR2 is SVGAGI. CDR3 sequence (DNA): TGTGCCAGCAGCTCCCTAGGACTAGCGGGAATACTTAGCTCCTACAATGAGCAGTTCTTC. Translating gives CASSSLGLAGILSSYNEQFF.

This clonotype occurred many times. The CDR3 region is CASSSGQGHGYTF. In DNA, the CDR3 is TGTGCCAGCAGTTCCGGACAGGGTCATGGCTACACCTTC. The rearrangement links TRBV28 to TRBJ1-2, with 8 bases lining up with TRBD1. CDR3 size: 13 residues. Germline CDR1 is MDHEN and CDR2 is SYDVKM. V shed 4 bases and J 6 bases; nucleotides not matched to a gene: 4.

This clonotype was seen only once. Sequence at one end of the junction differs from germline and may be a read error. This chain uses TRBV20-1 with TRBJ2-1; D not certain. Germline CDR1 and CDR2: DFQATT and SNEGSKA (reference sequence). This CDR3 is built from 10 residues. CDR3 bases: TGCAGTGCCCCCCTGCGCGAGCAGCTCTTC. This gives the protein CSAPLREQLF.

This clonotype occurred a few times. The chain uses TRBV6-1 and TRBJ2-2; 12 positions match TRBD1. The CDR3 is 15 amino acids. V shed 6 bases and J 3 bases; nucleotides not matched to a gene: 2. Germline CDR1 MNHNS, CDR2 SASEGT. The CDR3 nucleotides are TGTGCCAGCAGGGGGACAGGGGGCCACACCGGGGAGCTGTTTTTT. Translation: CASRGTGGHTGELFF.

The chain recombines TRBV18 with TRBJ1-1; unclear D gene. The CDR3 runs 13 residues. Trimming cost V 6 bases and J 3 bases, with 11 bases left between them. Germline lookup yields CDR1 KGHSH and CDR2 LQKENI. Here the CDR3 reads CASSGAGDTEAFF. The CDR3 bases are TGTGCCAGCTCGGGTGCCGGAGACACTGAAGCTTTCTTT.

This clonotype was seen just once. One end of the junction fails to match germline, which may point to a read error. The V and J genes are TRBV4-2 and TRBJ2-1, with 9 bases fitting TRBD2. CDR1 LGHNA and CDR2 YNFKEQ come from the germline V gene. The CDR3 is 15 amino acids. The CDR3 DNA follows: TGTGCCAGCAGCCTGACTAGCGGTCCCTACGATGAGCAGTTCTTC. Amino acids: CASSLTSGPYDEQFF.

The chain uses TRBV20-1 and TRBJ2-5; 11 bases align to TRBD2. After removal of 3 bases from V and 4 bases from J, the junction contained 16 bases not matched to a gene. Germline CDR1 is DFQATT and CDR2 is SNEGSKA (reference sequence). The CDR3 extends over 18 amino acids. DNA for the CDR3: TGCAGTGCTAGCCGTCCGGGACTAGCGGTAGGGTTTCGAGAGACCCAGTACTTC. Its protein product is CSASRPGLAVGFRETQYF.

J is TRBJ2-5 and V is TRBV28; the D is unclear. Between the trimmed V and J ends, which lost 4 bases and 3 bases, there was a span of 15 bases. The CDR3 contains 15 residues. CDR1 MDHEN and CDR2 SYDVKM come from the germline V gene. The DNA for the CDR3 is TGTGCCAGCAGTTCCCCTCCCGCCGGAGAAGAGACCCAGTACTTC. It encodes CASSSPPAGEETQYF.

Concerning this clonotype itself: This may arise from a read error, as a much more abundant clone is one base away. This chain joins TRBV28 and TRBJ1-5; D gene unclear. The CDR3 extends over 14 amino acids. V lost 1 base, J lost 3 bases, and 7 bases lay in between. Germline assignment: CDR1 MDHEN and CDR2 SYDVKM. This CDR3 is CASSLYSINQPQHF. Written as DNA, the CDR3 is TGTGCCAGCAGTTTATACAGTATCAATCAGCCCCAGCATTTT.

As for this clonotype: At one boundary the junction diverges from the germline segment, which might be a read error. The chain carries TRBV2 and TRBJ1-1; D is perhaps TRBD1 (6 bases). Looked up from germline, CDR1 is SNHLY and CDR2 is FYNNEI. The length of the CDR3 is 15 residues. The chain's CDR3 is CASSVSGHMNTEAFF. The CDR3 DNA reads TGTGCCAGCAGTGTTTCGGGACACATGAACACTGAGGCTTTCTTT.

The chain combines TRBV20-1 with TRBJ2-3; TRBD1 agrees at 9 bases. CDR1 DFQATT and CDR2 SNEGSKA come from the germline V gene (reference sequence). This CDR3 region has 17 residues. V lost 4 bases to trimming and J lost 2 bases; unmatched junction nucleotides: 13. The CDR3 nucleotides read TGCAGTGCTACTCCGGGACAGGGTTCGGGAAACACAGATACGCAGTATTTT. Its protein product is CSATPGQGSGNTDTQYF.

This clonotype was observed a few times. The V and J genes are TRBV28 and TRBJ2-2; 8 bases fit TRBD1. This CDR3 has 18 residues. Germline CDR1 is MDHEN and CDR2 is SYDVKM. V dropped 1 base and J dropped 6; count of bases not matched to a gene: 13. CDR3 protein: CASSLSARGPSLPGELFF. In DNA, the CDR3 is TGTGCCAGCAGTTTATCGGCCAGGGGGCCTAGTCTCCCCGGGGAGCTGTTTTTT.